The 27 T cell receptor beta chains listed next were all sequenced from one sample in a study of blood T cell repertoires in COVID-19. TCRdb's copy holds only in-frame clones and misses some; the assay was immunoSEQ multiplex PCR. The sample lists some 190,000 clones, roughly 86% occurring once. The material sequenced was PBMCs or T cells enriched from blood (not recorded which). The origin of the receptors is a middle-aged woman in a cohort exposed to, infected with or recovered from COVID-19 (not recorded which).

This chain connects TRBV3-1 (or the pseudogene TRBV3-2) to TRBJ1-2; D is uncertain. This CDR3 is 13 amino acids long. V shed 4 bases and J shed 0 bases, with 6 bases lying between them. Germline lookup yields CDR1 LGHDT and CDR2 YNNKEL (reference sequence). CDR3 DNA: TGTGCCAGCAGCCCGGTTGCTAACTATGGCTACACCTTC. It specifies CASSPVANYGYTF.

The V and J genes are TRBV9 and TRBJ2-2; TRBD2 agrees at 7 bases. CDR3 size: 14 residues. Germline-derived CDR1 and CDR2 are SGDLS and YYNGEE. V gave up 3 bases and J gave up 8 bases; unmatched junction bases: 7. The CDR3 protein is CASSAGRAGGELFF. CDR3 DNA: TGTGCCAGCAGCGCTGGGAGGGCCGGTGGGGAGCTGTTTTTT.

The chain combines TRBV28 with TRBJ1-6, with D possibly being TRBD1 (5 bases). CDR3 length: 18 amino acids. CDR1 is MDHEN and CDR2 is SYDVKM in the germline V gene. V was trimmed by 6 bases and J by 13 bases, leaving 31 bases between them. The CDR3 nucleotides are TGTGCCAGCAGCTTAAGTGAGTTGACCGAAGCGGGGGGGGTCCCCCTCCACTTT. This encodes CASSLSELTEAGGVPLHF. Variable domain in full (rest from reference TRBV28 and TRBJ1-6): DVKVTQSSRYLVKRTGEKVFLECVQDMDHENMFWYRQDPGLGLRLIYFSYDVKMKEKGDIPEGYSVSREKKERFSLILESASTNQTSMYLCASSLSELTEAGGVPLHFGNGTRLTVT.

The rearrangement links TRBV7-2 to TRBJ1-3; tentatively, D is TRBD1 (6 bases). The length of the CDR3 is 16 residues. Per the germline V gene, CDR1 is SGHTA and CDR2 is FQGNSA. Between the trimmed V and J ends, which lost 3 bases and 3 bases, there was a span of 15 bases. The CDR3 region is CASSLGPGTNGNTIYF. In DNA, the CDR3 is TGTGCCAGCAGCTTGGGGCCCGGGACAAATGGAAACACCATATATTTT.

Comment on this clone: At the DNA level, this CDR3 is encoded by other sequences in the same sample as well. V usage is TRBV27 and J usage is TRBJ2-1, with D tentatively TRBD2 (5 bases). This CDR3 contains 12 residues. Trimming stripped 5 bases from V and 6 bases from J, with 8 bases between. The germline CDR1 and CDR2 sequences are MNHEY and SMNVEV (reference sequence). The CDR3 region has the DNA TGTGCCAGCAGTCCAGGACTCAATGAGCAGTTCTTC. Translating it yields CASSPGLNEQFF.

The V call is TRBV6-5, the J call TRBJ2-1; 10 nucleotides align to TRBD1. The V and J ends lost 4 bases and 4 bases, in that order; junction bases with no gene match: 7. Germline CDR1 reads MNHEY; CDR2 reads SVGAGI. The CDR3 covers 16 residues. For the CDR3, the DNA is TGTGCCAGCAGTTCTAACCGGGACAGGGGATACAATGAGCAGTTCTTC. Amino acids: CASSSNRDRGYNEQFF.

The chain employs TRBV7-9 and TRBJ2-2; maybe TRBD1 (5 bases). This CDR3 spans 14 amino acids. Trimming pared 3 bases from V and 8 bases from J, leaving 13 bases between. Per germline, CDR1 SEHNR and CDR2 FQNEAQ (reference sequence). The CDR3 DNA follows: TGTGCCAGCAGCTTGGTCAGGGTGACGGGGGAGCTGTTTTTT. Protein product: CASSLVRVTGELFF.

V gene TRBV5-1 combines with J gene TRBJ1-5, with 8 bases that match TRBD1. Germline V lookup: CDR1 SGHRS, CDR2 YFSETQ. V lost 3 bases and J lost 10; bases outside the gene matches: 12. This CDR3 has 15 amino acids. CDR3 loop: CASSSGTGSTAPQHF. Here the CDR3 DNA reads TGCGCCAGCAGCTCGGGGACAGGCTCTACCGCACCCCAGCATTTT. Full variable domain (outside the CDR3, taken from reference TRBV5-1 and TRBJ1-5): KAGVTQTPRYLIKTRGQQVTLSCSPISGHRSVSWYQQTPGQGLQFLFEYFSETQRNKGNFPGRFSGRQFSNSRSEMNVSTLELGDSALYLCASSSGTGSTAPQHFGDGTRLSIL.

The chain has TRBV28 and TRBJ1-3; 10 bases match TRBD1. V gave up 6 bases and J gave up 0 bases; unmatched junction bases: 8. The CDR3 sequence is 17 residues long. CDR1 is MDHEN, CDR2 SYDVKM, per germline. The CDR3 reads CASREGTGVVSGNTIYF. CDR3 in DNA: TGTGCCAGCAGAGAAGGGACAGGGGTGGTCTCTGGAAACACCATATATTTT.

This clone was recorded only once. The CDR3 here is CASSLRRRAGEGYGYTF. The DNA for the CDR3 is TGTGCCAGCAGCTTGCGACGGCGGGCAGGGGAGGGCTATGGCTACACCTTC. The rearrangement uses TRBV5-6 and TRBJ1-2; tentative D call: TRBD1 (6 bases). Trimming pared 1 base from V and 4 bases from J, leaving 20 bases between. CDR1 is SGHDT, CDR2 YYEEEE, per germline. This CDR3 contains 17 residues.

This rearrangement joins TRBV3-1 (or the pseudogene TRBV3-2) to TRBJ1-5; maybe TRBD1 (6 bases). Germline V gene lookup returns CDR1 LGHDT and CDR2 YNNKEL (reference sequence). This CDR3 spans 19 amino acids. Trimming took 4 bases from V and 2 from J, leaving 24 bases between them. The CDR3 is CASSLIQAGAHIGNQPQHF. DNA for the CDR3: TGTGCCAGCAGCCTTATTCAGGCGGGGGCGCATATCGGCAATCAGCCCCAGCATTTT.

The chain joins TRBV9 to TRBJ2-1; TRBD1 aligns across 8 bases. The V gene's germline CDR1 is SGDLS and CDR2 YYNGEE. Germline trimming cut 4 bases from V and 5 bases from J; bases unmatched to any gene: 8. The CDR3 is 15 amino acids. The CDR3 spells CASSISQTGDNEQFF. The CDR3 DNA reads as TGTGCCAGCAGCATTTCCCAGACAGGGGACAATGAGCAGTTCTTC.

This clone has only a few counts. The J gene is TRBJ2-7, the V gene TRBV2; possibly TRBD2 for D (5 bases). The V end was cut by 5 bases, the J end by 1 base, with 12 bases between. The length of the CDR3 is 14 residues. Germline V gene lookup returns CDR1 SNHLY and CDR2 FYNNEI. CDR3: CASSTGGLSYEQYF. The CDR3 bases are TGTGCCAGCAGTACCGGTGGACTGTCCTACGAGCAGTACTTC.

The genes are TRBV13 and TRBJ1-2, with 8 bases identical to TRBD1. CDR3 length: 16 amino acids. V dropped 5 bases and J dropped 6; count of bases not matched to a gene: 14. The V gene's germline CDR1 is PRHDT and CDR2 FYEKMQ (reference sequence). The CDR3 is CASSRLGGQGANGYTF. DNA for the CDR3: TGTGCCAGCAGCCGACTAGGGGGGCAGGGGGCGAATGGCTACACCTTC.

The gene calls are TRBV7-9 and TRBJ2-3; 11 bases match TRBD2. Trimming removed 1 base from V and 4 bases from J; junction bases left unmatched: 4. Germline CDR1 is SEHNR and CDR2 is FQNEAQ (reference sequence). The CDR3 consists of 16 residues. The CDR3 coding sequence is TGTGCCAGCAGCTTAGATAGCGGGAGGGCCTCAGATACGCAGTATTTT. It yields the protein CASSLDSGRASDTQYF.

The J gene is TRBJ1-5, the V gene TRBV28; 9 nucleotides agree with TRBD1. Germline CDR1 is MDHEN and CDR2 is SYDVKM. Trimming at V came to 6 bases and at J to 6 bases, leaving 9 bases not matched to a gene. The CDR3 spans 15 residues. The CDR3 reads CASRPQGQGRQPQHF. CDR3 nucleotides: TGTGCCAGCAGGCCTCAAGGACAGGGGCGTCAGCCCCAGCATTTT. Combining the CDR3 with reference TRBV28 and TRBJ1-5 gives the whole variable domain DVKVTQSSRYLVKRTGEKVFLECVQDMDHENMFWYRQDPGLGLRLIYFSYDVKMKEKGDIPEGYSVSREKKERFSLILESASTNQTSMYLCASRPQGQGRQPQHFGDGTRLSIL.

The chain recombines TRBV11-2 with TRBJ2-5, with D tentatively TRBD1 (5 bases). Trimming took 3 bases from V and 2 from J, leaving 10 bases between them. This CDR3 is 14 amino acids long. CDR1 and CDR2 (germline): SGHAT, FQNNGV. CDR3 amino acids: CASSLTVLQETQYF. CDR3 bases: TGTGCCAGCAGCTTGACAGTGCTACAAGAGACCCAGTACTTC.

The CDR3 region is CASSLSIGSNTEAFF. The CDR3 coding sequence is TGTGCCAGCAGTTTATCGATAGGGAGTAACACTGAAGCTTTCTTT. The rearrangement links TRBV27 to TRBJ1-1, with D unresolved. Trimming pared 0 bases from V and 2 bases from J, leaving 10 bases between. CDR1 MNHEY and CDR2 SMNVEV come from the germline V gene (reference sequence). The CDR3 covers 15 residues.

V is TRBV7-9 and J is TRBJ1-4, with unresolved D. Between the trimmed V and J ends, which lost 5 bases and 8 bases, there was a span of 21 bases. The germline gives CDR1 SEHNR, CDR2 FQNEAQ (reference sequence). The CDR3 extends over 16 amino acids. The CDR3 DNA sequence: TGTGCCAGCAGCCCGACAACGGGGTCGGAGAAGGAAAAACTGTTTTTT. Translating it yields CASSPTTGSEKEKLFF.

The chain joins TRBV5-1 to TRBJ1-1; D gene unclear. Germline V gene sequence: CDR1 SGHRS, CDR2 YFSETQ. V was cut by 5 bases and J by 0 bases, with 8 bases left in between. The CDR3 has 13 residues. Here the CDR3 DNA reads TGCGCCAGCAGTTCCGGTTTGAACACTGAAGCTTTCTTT. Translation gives CASSSGLNTEAFF.

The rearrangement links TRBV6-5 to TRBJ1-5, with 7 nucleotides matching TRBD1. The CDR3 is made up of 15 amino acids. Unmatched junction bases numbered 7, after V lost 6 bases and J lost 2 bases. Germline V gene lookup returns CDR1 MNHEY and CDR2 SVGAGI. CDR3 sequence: CASRQLDRGNQPQHF. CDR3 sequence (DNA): TGTGCCAGCAGACAACTTGACAGGGGCAATCAGCCCCAGCATTTT.

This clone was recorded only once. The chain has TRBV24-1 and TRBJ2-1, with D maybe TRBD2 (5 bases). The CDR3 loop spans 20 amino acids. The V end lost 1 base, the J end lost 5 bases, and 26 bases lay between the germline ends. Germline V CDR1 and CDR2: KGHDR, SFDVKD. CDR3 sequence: CATSDFRTAEGTGTNNEQFF. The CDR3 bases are TGTGCCACCAGTGATTTTAGGACGGCGGAAGGAACGGGAACTAACAATGAGCAGTTCTTC.

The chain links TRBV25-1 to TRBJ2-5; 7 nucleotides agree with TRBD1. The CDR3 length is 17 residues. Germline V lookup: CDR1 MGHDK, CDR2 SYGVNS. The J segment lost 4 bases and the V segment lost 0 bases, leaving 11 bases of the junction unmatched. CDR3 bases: TGTGCCAGCAGTGAATATAAAAGACAGGGCGTAGGAGAGACCCAGTACTTC. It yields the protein CASSEYKRQGVGETQYF.

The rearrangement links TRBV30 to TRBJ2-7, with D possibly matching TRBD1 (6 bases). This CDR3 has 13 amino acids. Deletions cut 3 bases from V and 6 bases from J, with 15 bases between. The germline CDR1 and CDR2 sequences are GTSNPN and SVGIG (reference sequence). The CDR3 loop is CAWSGLRGSEQYF. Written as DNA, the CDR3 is TGTGCCTGGAGCGGTTTGAGGGGGTCCGAGCAGTACTTC.

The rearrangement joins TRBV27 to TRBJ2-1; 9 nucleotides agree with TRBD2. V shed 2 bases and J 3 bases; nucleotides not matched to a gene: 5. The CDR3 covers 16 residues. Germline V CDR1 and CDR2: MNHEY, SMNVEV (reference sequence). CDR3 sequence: CASSLLTSGNYNEQFF. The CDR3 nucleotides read TGTGCCAGCAGTTTACTGACTAGCGGAAACTACAATGAGCAGTTCTTC.

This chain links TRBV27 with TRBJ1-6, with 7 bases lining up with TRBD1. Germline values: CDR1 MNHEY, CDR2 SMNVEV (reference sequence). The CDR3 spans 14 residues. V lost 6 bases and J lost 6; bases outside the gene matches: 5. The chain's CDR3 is CASRVTGSNSPLHF. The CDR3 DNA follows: TGTGCCAGCAGGGTGACAGGGTCTAATTCACCCCTCCACTTT.

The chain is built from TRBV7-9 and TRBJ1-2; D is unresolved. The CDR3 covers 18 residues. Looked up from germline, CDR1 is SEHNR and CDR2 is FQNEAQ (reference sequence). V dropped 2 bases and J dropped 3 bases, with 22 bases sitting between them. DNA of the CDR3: TGTGCCAGCAGCTTAACTTCTGTGGGCAGCCTGGCTCACTATGGCTACACCTTC. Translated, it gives CASSLTSVGSLAHYGYTF.